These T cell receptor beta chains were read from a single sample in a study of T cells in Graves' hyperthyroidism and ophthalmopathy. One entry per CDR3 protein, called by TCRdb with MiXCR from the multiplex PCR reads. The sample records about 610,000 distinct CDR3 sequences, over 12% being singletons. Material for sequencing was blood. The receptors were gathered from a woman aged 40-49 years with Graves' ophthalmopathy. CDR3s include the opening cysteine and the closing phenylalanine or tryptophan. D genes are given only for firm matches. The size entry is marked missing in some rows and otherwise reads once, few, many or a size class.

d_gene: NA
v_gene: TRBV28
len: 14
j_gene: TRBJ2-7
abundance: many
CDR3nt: TGTGCCAGCAGTCCTACAGGGTGGTCCTACGAGCAGTACTTC
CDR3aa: CASSPTGWSYEQYF

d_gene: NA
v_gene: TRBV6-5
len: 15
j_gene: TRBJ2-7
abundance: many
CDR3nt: TGTGCCAGCAGTTACTCGGACAGTAGCTCCTACGAGCAGTACTTC
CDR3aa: CASSYSDSSSYEQYF

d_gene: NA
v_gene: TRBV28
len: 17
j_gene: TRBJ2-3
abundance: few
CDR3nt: TGTGCCAGCAGTTTTTCGCGACTTAGATCGAGGACAGATACGCAGTATTTT
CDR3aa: CASSFSRLRSRTDTQYF

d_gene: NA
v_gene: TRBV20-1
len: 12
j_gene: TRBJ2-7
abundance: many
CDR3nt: TGCAGTCCATCCCAGGGTACCTACGAGCAGTACTTC
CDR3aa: CSPSQGTYEQYF

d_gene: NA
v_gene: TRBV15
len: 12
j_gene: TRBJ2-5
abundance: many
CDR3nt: TGTGCCACCAGCAGCGGGACACCGGGCCAGTACTTC
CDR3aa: CATSSGTPGQYF

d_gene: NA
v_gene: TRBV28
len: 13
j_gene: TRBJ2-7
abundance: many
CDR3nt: TGTGCCAGCAGCCCGGTCAACCCCTACGAGCAGTACTTC
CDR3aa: CASSPVNPYEQYF

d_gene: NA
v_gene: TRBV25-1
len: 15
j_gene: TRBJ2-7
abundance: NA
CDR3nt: TGTGCCAGCAGTTACCAGGGTACTTCCCGATACGAGCAGTACTTC
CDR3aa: CASSYQGTSRYEQYF

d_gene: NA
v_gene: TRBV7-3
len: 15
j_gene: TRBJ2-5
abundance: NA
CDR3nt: TGTGCCAGCAGCTTAGACGGGGGCTGGGGCGAGACCCAGTACTTC
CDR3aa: CASSLDGGWGETQYF

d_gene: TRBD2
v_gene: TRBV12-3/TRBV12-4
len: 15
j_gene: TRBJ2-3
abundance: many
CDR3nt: TGTGCCAGCAGCCCGAGGGCGGGGCGGGGAGGGACGCAGTATTTT
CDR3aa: CASSPRAGRGGTQYF

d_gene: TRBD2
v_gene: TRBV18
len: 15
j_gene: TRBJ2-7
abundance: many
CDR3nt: TGTGCCAGCTCACCTATGGGACTAGCGGGAGGCGAGCAGTACTTC
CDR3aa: CASSPMGLAGGEQYF

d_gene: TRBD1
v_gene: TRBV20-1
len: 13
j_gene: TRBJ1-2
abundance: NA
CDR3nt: TGCAGTGCTAGGGGACAGGGGGCCTGGGGCTACACCTTC
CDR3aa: CSARGQGAWGYTF

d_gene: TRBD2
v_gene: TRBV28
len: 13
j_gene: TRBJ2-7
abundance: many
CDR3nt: TGTGCCAGCAGTTTTCGTCTAGCGGGAGAGCAGTACTTC
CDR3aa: CASSFRLAGEQYF

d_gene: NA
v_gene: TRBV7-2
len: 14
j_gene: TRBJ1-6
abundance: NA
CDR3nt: TGTGCCAGCAGCTCGGGGGGGGGTAATTCACCCCTCCACTTT
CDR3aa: CASSSGGGNSPLHF

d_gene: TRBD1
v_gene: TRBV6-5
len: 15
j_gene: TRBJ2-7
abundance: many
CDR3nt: TGTGCCAGCAGTCCCGCGAGAGACAGGGGTTACGAGCAGTACTTC
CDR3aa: CASSPARDRGYEQYF

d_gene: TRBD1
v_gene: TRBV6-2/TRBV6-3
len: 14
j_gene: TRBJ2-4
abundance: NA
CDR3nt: TGTGCCAGCAGCTATTCGACAGGGTGGAACATTCAGTACTTC
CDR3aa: CASSYSTGWNIQYF

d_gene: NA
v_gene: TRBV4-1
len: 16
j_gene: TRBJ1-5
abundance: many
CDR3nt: TGCGCCAGCAGCCAAGAGGGCCTCTATAGCAATCAGCCCCAGCATTTT
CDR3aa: CASSQEGLYSNQPQHF

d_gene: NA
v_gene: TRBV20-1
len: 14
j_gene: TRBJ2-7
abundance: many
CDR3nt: TGCAGTGCTAGGGGGAGGACAGGCTCCTACGAGCAGTACTTC
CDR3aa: CSARGRTGSYEQYF

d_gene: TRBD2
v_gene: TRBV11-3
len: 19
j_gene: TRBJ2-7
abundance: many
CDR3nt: TGTGCCAGCAGCTTCCTTACGGTTAGCGGGAGCTGGGGAATGTACGAGCAGTACTTC
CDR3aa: CASSFLTVSGSWGMYEQYF

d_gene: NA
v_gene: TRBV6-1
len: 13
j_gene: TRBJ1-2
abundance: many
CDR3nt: TGTGCCAGCACCGAAGGGAGGAAGTATGGCTACACCTTC
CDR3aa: CASTEGRKYGYTF

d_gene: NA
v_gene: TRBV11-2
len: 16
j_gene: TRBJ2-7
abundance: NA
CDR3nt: TGTGCCAGCAGCCCGCGAGGCGGGTCCGACTCCTACGAGCAGTACTTC
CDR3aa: CASSPRGGSDSYEQYF

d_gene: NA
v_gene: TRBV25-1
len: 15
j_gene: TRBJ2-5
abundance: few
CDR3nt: TGTGCCAGCAGTGAGCGCCCGGCGGGAATAGAGACCCAGTACTTC
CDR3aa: CASSERPAGIETQYF

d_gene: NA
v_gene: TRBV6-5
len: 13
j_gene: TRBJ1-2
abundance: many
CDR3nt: TGTGCCAGCAGTTTCCGTACAAAGGATGGCTACACCTTC
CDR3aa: CASSFRTKDGYTF

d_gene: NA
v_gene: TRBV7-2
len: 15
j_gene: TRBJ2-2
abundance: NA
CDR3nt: TGTGCCAGCAGTGGACAGTCTATGGTTCCCGGGGAGCTGTTTTTT
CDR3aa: CASSGQSMVPGELFF

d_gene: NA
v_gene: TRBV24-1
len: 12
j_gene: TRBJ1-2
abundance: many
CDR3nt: TGTGCCACCAGTGATTTAGGGTATGGCTACACCTTC
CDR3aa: CATSDLGYGYTF